The T cell receptor beta chain described here comes from a study of cytomegalovirus exposure and HLA in healthy donors. This CDR3 is built from 16 residues. The germline CDR1 and CDR2 sequences are SEHNR and FQNEAQ (reference sequence). V gave up 3 bases and J gave up 1 base, with 14 bases separating them. Both 60 Vbeta primers and 13 Jbeta primers went into the PCR. Libraries were prepared by immunoSEQ multiplex PCR; TCRdb keeps only in-frame clonotypes and omits some of them. The sample contains 90,000 to 130,000 clones, almost 70% of which appear only once. With respect to this clone: Its antigen is currently unknown.

Although they were nominally healthy when sampled, donors likely had unrecorded immune exposures. Study outcomes and limitations: The authors later linked a missense DCLRE1C variant to TCR beta V- and J-gene trimming. Rates of TCR association differed by HLA locus in a later analysis, with DRB1 highest and HLA-C lowest. HLA alleles were associated with 18,000 or so TCR beta sequences in a later analysis at 0.05 false discovery rate.

This chain links TRBV7-9 with TRBJ2-3; weak D call: TRBD1 (6 bases). Sequencing was done on a sample of PBMCs. The clonotype was recovered from a man younger than 45 in good health and CMV-seropositive. The CDR3 sequence: CASSFPRGTRTDTQYF. In DNA form, the CDR3 reads TGTGCCAGCAGCTTTCCAAGGGGGACACGCACAGATACGCAGTATTTT.